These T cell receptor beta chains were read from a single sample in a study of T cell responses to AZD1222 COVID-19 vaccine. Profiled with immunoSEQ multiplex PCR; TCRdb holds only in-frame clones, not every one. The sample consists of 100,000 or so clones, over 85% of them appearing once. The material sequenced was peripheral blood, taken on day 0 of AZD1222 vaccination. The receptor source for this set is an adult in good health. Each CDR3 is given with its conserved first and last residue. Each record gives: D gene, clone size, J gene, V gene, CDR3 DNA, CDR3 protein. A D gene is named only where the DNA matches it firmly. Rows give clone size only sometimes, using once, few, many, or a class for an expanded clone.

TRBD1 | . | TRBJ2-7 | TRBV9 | TGTGCCAGCAGCGTAGGCCCTACGGGCTTCCAGGGGGACGAGCAGTACTTC | CASSVGPTGFQGDEQYF
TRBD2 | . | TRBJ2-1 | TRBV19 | TGTGCCAGTAGTATAGGGGGGGGTACCTACAATGAGCAGTTCTTC | CASSIGGGTYNEQFF
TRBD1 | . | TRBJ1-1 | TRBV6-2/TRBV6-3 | TGTGCCAGCAGTTTTGACAGGGGAGGCACTGAAGCTTTCTTT | CASSFDRGGTEAFF
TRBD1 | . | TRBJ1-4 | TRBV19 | TGTGCCAGTAAGAGACAGGGCTCCCAACAAGCGGGAAAACTGTTTTTT | CASKRQGSQQAGKLFF
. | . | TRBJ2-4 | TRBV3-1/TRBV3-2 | TGTGCCAGCAGCCACGGTGGAATGTACATTCAGTACTTC | CASSHGGMYIQYF
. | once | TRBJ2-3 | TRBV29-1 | TGCAGCGTTGGGTCTAGTCCCGATACGCAGTATTTT | CSVGSSPDTQYF
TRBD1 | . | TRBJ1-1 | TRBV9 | TGTGCCAGCAGCGAGCGAACAGGGGTCGACACTGAAGCTTTCTTT | CASSERTGVDTEAFF
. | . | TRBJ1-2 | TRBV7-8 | TGTGCCAGCAGCCCCGTGACGGGCGGCTACACCTTC | CASSPVTGGYTF
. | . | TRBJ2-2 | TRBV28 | TGTGCCTCAGCAGGGGTCTTGAACACCGGGGAGCTGTTTTTT | CASAGVLNTGELFF
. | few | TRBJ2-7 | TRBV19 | TGTGCCAGTAGTATAGGGGTAGCGGAGCCTTACGAGCAGTACTTC | CASSIGVAEPYEQYF
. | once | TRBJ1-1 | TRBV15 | TGTGCCACCAGCAGATCAATAGGGCAGGACACTGAAGCTTTCTTT | CATSRSIGQDTEAFF
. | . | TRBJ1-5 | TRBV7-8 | TGTGCCAGCAGCTTAATCCGGGTAGGGAGCAATCAGCCCCAGCATTTT | CASSLIRVGSNQPQHF
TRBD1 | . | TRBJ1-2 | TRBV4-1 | TGCGCCAGCAGCCACCCGACCCGACAGGGCCCAAACTATGGCTACACCTTC | CASSHPTRQGPNYGYTF
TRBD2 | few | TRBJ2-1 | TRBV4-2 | TGTGCCAGCAGCCAGCTAGCGGGAGGGAATGGGGATGAGCAGTTCTTC | CASSQLAGGNGDEQFF
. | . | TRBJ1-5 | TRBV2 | TGTGCCAGCAGTGAGTACCGGAGCAATCAGCCCCAGCATTTT | CASSEYRSNQPQHF
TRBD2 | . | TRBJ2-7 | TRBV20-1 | TGCAGTGCTAGTAAGCGGGAGCCTGGGGAGCAGTACTTC | CSASKREPGEQYF
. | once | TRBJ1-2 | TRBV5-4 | TGTGCCAGCAGCTTGGGAGCCGACTATGGCTACACCTTC | CASSLGADYGYTF
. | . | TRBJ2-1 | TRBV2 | TGTGCCAGCAGTGAAGATGGTTGGGGCAATGAGCAGTTCTTC | CASSEDGWGNEQFF
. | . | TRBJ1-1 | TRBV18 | TGTGCCAGCTCACCATCCGCGGGGACTGAAGCTTTCTTT | CASSPSAGTEAFF
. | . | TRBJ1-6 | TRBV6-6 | TGTGCCAGCAGTCCTCCTCGGCGGGAACTTCGTTATTCACCCCTCCACTTT | CASSPPRRELRYSPLHF
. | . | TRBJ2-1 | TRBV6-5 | TGTGCCAGCAGTTACTCGAGTTACAATGAGCAGTTCTTC | CASSYSSYNEQFF
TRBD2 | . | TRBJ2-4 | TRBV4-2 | TGTGCCAGCAGCCAAGTACTAGCGGGGGCCCCATCTCGCTACATTCAGTACTTC | CASSQVLAGAPSRYIQYF
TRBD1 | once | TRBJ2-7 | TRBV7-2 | TGTGCCAGCAGCTTAGGTTCAGGGGGCCGAACCGTATCCTACGAGCAGTACTTC | CASSLGSGGRTVSYEQYF